These 18 T cell receptor beta chains originate from one sample sequenced in a study of blood T cell repertoires in COVID-19. Some clones are missing from TCRdb's copy, which holds only in-frame ones; the method was immunoSEQ multiplex PCR. This sample has around 100,000 clones, with roughly 90% found just once. The sequencing input was peripheral blood. These receptors were obtained from an older woman with acute or convalescent COVID-19.

CDR3 residues: CASRAEGTGDEQYF. Here the CDR3 DNA reads TGCGCCAGCAGGGCCGAGGGGACAGGGGACGAGCAGTACTTC. The chain has TRBV4-1 and TRBJ2-7; 10 bases fit TRBD1. Trimming at V came to 6 bases and at J to 5 bases, leaving 7 bases not matched to a gene. Germline V gene lookup returns CDR1 MGHRA and CDR2 YSYEKL. This CDR3 region has 14 residues.

V is TRBV6-5 and J is TRBJ2-3; D might be TRBD2 (5 bases). Germline CDR1 reads MNHEY; CDR2 reads SVGAGI. The V gene lost 6 bases and the J gene lost 0 bases, with 10 bases spanning the gap. CDR3 length: 14 residues. This CDR3 reads CASRRSGSTDTQYF. The DNA of the CDR3 is TGTGCCAGCAGACGTTCGGGGAGCACAGATACGCAGTATTTT.

The rearrangement uses TRBV24-1 and TRBJ2-1; 11 bases match TRBD2. Per germline, CDR1 KGHDR and CDR2 SFDVKD. The CDR3 loop spans 14 amino acids. V lost 4 bases, J lost 9 bases, and 4 bases stayed unmatched. The CDR3 sequence is CATSDTSGSGEQFF. CDR3 DNA sequence: TGTGCCACCAGTGACACTAGCGGGAGTGGTGAGCAGTTCTTC.

This clone is a singleton in its sample. The chain links TRBV5-1 to TRBJ2-7, with TRBD1 as a possible D gene (6 bases). With 4 bases removed from V and 6 bases from J, the gap between germline ends came to 14 bases. The germline V gene encodes CDR1 SGHRS and CDR2 YFSETQ. The CDR3 sequence is 13 residues long. This chain's CDR3 is CASSLTGPGEQYF. The CDR3 nucleotides read TGCGCCAGCAGCCTGACAGGCCCGGGCGAGCAGTACTTC.

This clone was counted at least ten times. The V and J genes are TRBV6-5 and TRBJ1-1; D is uncertain. Per germline, CDR1 MNHEY and CDR2 SVGAGI. The V end lost 6 bases, the J end lost 1 base, and 12 bases lay between the germline ends. This CDR3 region has 14 residues. As DNA, the CDR3 is TGTGCCAGCAGACCCACAAAACCGAACACTGAAGCTTTCTTT. Its protein product is CASRPTKPNTEAFF.

The gene calls are TRBV2 and TRBJ2-7, with 9 bases fitting TRBD2. Germline CDR1 and CDR2: SNHLY and FYNNEI. The trim removed 3 bases at V and 0 bases at J, leaving 9 bases unmatched. The CDR3 covers 17 residues. Here the CDR3 DNA reads TGTGCCAGCAGTGACTCCGGGACTAGCTCTATCTCCTACGAGCAGTACGTC. Translating it yields CASSDSGTSSISYEQYV.

The chain couples TRBV5-1 to TRBJ1-1, with 7 bases that match TRBD1. CDR1 and CDR2 from the germline V gene are SGHRS and YFSETQ. J lost 5 bases, V lost 4 bases, and 8 bases had no gene match. The CDR3 spans 14 residues. DNA of the CDR3: TGCGCCAGCAGCGAACAGGGGTCGGTGACTGAAGCTTTCTTT. Its protein product is CASSEQGSVTEAFF.

The gene calls are TRBV5-1 and TRBJ2-7, with 7 bases that match TRBD1. V was clipped by 4 bases and J by 3 bases; unmatched bases: 13. In germline, CDR1 is SGHRS, CDR2 YFSETQ. The CDR3 sequence is 16 residues long. The CDR3 loop is CASSLTHQGTVYEQYF. In DNA form, the CDR3 reads TGCGCCAGCAGCCTAACCCACCAAGGGACAGTCTACGAGCAGTACTTC.

The gene calls are TRBV12-3 or TRBV12-4 and TRBJ1-1; no definite D call. V lost 2 bases and J lost 4, with 8 bases in between. This CDR3 has 13 amino acids. As DNA, the CDR3 is TGTGCCAGCAGTTTACCACCCAGCACTGAAGCTTTCTTT. The encoded protein is CASSLPPSTEAFF.

The CDR3 sequence: CASSLGGDEQFF. The CDR3, as DNA: TGTGCCAGCAGCTTAGGAGGCGATGAGCAGTTCTTC. This sequence joins TRBV7-9 and TRBJ2-1, with D uncertain. The V gene's germline CDR1 is SEHNR and CDR2 FQNEAQ (reference sequence). The V end was cut by 1 base, the J end by 8 bases, with 6 bases between. CDR3 length: 12 amino acids.

The rearrangement links TRBV5-1 to TRBJ2-5; tentative D call: TRBD2 (6 bases). V was trimmed by 4 bases and J by 3 bases, leaving 10 bases between them. The germline CDR1 and CDR2 sequences are SGHRS and YFSETQ. The CDR3 length is 13 residues. CDR3 amino acids: CASSAGTEETQYF. The CDR3 DNA is TGCGCCAGCAGCGCCGGGACTGAAGAGACCCAGTACTTC.

The chain carries TRBV7-9 and TRBJ1-2, with D maybe TRBD1 (6 bases). CDR1 is SEHNR and CDR2 is FQNEAQ in the germline V gene (reference sequence). The CDR3 loop spans 13 amino acids. V shed 10 bases and J shed 1 base, with 13 bases lying between them. The CDR3 reads CATLTGGNYGYTF. The DNA for the CDR3 is TGTGCCACCTTGACAGGCGGTAACTATGGCTACACCTTC. Based on the CDR3 plus reference TRBV7-9 and TRBJ1-2, the full variable domain is DTGVSQNPRHKITKRGQNVTFRCDPISEHNRLYWYRQTLGQGPEFLTYFQNEAQLEKSRLLSDRFSAERPKGSFSTLEIQRTEQGDSAMYLCATLTGGNYGYTFGSGTRLTVV.

The J gene is TRBJ2-1, the V gene TRBV24-1; 13 bases align to TRBD2. The CDR3 totals 17 residues. Unmatched junction bases numbered 4, after V lost 3 bases and J lost 3 bases. Looked up from germline, CDR1 is KGHDR and CDR2 is SFDVKD. CDR3 bases: TGTGCCACCAGTGATGCCGGACTAGCGGGAGACTACAATGAGCAGTTCTTC. Translation: CATSDAGLAGDYNEQFF.

The chain carries TRBV3-1 (or the pseudogene TRBV3-2) and TRBJ2-5; 11 bases map to TRBD2. J gave up 2 bases and V 4 bases, and 3 bases lay outside the gene matches. The germline V gene has CDR1 LGHDT and CDR2 YNNKEL (reference sequence). The CDR3 spans 15 residues. The CDR3 nucleotides read TGTGCCAGCAGCCCGGGACTAGCGGTACAAGAGACCCAGTACTTC. Amino acid sequence: CASSPGLAVQETQYF.

V is TRBV2 and J is TRBJ1-1, with a weak D call TRBD1 (5 bases). The CDR3 consists of 15 residues. The germline V and J ends were trimmed by 3 bases and 1 base, with 12 bases remaining between them. Germline CDR1 SNHLY, CDR2 FYNNEI. The CDR3 here is CASSELGQQNTEAFF. The DNA for the CDR3 is TGTGCCAGCAGTGAGCTTGGACAACAGAACACTGAAGCTTTCTTT.

V usage is TRBV11-2 and J usage is TRBJ2-5; tentatively, D is TRBD1 (6 bases). The V and J ends lost 1 base and 1 base respectively, with 7 bases between them. This CDR3 region has 14 residues. The V gene's germline CDR1 is SGHAT and CDR2 FQNNGV. CDR3 in amino acids: CASSLGGGQETQYF. In DNA form, the CDR3 reads TGTGCCAGCAGCTTAGGAGGGGGCCAAGAGACCCAGTACTTC. The complete variable domain, with remaining parts taken from reference TRBV11-2 and TRBJ2-5, reads EAGVAQSPRYKIIEKRQSVAFWCNPISGHATLYWYQQILGQGPKLLIQFQNNGVVDDSQLPKDRFSAERLKGVDSTLKIQPAKLEDSAVYLCASSLGGGQETQYFGPGTRLLVL.

The J gene is TRBJ2-7, the V gene TRBV2; TRBD1 might be the D (5 bases). This CDR3 has 11 amino acids. V was shortened by 11 bases and J by 1 base, with 9 bases between the two germline ends. The germline V gene encodes CDR1 SNHLY and CDR2 FYNNEI. The CDR3 DNA is TGTGCCGTACAGGAATCCTACGAGCAGTACGTC. Amino acids: CAVQESYEQYV.

In regard to this clone: Other DNA sequences of this sample code for an identical CDR3. J is TRBJ1-5 and V is TRBV6-5, with 8 nucleotides matching TRBD1. Unmatched junction bases numbered 3, after V lost 6 bases and J lost 2 bases. The CDR3 runs to 14 residues. Germline V lookup: CDR1 MNHEY, CDR2 SVGAGI. The CDR3 region has the DNA TGTGCCAGCAGCTTGACAGGGGGCAATCAGCCCCAGCATTTT. Its translation: CASSLTGGNQPQHF.